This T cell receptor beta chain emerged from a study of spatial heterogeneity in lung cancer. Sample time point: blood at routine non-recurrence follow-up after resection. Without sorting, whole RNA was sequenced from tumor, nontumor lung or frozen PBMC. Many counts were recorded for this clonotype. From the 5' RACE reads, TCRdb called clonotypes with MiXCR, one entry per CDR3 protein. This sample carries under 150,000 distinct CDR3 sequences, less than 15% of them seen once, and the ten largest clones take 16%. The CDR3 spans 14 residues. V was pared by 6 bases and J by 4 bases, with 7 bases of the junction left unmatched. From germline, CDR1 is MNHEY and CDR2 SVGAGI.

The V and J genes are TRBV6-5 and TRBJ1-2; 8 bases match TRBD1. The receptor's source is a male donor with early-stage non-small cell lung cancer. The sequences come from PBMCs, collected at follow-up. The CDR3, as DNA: TGTGCCAGCAGGGCAGGGGGCGACGTCTATGGCTACACCTTC. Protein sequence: CASRAGGDVYGYTF.